This TCR beta chain was identified during a study of blood T cells in healthy people across ages. Study results and caveats: Strong correlation existed between TCR beta diversity and naive T cell percentage.

In the case of this clonotype: Its antigen is not identified.

A second PCR, run for roughly 7 to 11 cycles, used a sample-barcoded 5' primer plus a J-beta primer mix. MiXCR, run by TCRdb on the 5' RACE reads, gives a single entry per CDR3 protein. Of about 800,000 distinct CDR3 sequences in the sample, 55% to 75% were seen once. The TCR was taken from a man aged 25-45 years in good health. The specimen sequenced was blood.

The CDR3 spells CSAPSRGIEKLFF. The CDR3, as DNA: TGCAGTGCCCCCTCGAGGGGCATTGAAAAACTGTTTTTT. This chain links TRBV20-1 with TRBJ1-4, with D possibly TRBD1 on 5 matching bases. Trimming took off 6 bases at V and 7 bases at J, with 15 bases between the two ends. The CDR3 totals 13 residues. The germline V gene has CDR1 DFQATT and CDR2 SNEGSKA (reference sequence).